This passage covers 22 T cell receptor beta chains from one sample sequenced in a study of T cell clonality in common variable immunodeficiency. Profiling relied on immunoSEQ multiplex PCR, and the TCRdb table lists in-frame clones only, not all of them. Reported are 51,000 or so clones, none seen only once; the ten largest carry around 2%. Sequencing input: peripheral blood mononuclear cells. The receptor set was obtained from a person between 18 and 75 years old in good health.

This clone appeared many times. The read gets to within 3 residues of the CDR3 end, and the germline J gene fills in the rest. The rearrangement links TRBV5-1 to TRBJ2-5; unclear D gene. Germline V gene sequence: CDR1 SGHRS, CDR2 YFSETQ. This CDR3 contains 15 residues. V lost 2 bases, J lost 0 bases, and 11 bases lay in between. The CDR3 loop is CASSFTAPNQETQYF. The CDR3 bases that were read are TGCGCCAGCAGCTTTACAGCCCCCAACCAAGAGACC.

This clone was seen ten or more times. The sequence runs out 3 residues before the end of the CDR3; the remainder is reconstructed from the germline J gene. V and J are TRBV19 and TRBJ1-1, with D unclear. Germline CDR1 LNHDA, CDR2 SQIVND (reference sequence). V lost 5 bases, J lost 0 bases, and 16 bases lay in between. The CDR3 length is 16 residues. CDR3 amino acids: CASSEGPPGMNTEAFF. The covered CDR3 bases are TGTGCCAGTAGTGAGGGTCCCCCCGGAATGAACACTGAA.

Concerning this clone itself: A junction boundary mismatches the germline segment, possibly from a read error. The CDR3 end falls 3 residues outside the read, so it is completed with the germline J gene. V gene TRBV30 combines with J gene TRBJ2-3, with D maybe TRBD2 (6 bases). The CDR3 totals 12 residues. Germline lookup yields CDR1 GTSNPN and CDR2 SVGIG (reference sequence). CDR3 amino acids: CAAGSFSETQYF. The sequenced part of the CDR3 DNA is TGTGCAGCGGGTTCGTTCTCAGAGACG. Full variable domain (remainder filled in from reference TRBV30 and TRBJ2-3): SQTIHQWPATLVQPVGSPLSLECTVEGTSNPNLYWYRQAAGRGLQLLFYSVGIGQISSEVPQNLSASRPQDRQFILSSKKLLLSDSGFYLCAAGSFSETQYFGPGTRLTVL.

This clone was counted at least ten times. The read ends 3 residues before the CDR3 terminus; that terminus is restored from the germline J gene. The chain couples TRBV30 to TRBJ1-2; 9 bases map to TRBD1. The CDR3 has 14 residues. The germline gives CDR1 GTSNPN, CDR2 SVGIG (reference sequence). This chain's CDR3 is CVHLGQGPNYGYTF. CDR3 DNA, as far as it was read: TGTGTCCATTTGGGACAGGGCCCTAACTATGGC.

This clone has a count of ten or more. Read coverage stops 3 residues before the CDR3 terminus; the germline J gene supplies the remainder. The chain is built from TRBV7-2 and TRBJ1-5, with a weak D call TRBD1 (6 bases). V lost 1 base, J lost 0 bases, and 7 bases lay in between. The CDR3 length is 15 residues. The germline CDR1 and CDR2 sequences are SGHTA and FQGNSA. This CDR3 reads CASSLGGHSNQPQHF. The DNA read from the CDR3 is TGTGCCAGCAGCTTAGGGGGACATAGCAATCAGCCC.

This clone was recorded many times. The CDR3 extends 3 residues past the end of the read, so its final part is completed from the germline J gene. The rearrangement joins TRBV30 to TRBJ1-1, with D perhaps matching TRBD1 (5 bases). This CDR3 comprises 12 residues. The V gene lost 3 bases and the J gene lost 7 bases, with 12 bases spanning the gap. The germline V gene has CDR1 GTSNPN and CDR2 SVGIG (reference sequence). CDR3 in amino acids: CAWSNLGGEAFF. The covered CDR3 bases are TGTGCCTGGAGCAATTTGGGGGGTGAA. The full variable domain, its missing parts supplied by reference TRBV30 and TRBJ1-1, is SQTIHQWPATLVQPVGSPLSLECTVEGTSNPNLYWYRQAAGRGLQLLFYSVGIGQISSEVPQNLSASRPQDRQFILSSKKLLLSDSGFYLCAWSNLGGEAFFGQGTRLTVV.

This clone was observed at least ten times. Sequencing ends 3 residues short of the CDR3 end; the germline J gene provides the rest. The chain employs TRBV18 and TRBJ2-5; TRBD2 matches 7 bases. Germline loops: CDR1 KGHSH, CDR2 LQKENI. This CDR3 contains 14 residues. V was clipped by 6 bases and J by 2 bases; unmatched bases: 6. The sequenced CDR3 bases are TGTGCCAGCTCCGAGCAGGGACTACAAGAGACC. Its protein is CASSEQGLQET. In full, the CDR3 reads CASSEQGLQETQYF. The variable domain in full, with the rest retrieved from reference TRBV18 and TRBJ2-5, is NAGVMQNPRHLVRRRGQEARLRCSPMKGHSHVYWYRQLPEEGLKFMVYLQKENIIDESGMPKERFSAEFPKEGPSILRIQQVVRGDSAAYFCASSEQGLQETQYFGPGTRLLVL.

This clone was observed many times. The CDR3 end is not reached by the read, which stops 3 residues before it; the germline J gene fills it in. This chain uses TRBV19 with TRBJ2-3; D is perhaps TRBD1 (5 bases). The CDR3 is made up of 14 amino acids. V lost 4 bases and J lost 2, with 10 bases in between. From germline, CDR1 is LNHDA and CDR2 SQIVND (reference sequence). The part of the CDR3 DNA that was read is TGTGCCAGTAGTAAAACAGGTTTCACAGATACG. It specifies CASSKTGFTDT. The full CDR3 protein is CASSKTGFTDTQYF.

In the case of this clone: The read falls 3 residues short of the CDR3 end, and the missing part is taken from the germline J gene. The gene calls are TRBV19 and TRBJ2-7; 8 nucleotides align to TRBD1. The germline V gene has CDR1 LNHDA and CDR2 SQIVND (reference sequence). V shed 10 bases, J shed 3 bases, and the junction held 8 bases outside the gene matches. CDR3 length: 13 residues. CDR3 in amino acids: CATADRAHYEQYF. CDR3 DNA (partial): TGTGCCACCGCGGACAGGGCCCACTACGAG.

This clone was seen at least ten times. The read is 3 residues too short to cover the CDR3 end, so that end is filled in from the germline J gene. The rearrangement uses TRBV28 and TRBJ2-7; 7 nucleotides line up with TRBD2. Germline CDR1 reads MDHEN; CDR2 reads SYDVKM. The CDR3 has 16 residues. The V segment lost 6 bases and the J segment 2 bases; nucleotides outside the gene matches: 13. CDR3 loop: CASRDPGAGNPYEQYF. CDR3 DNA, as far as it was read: TGTGCCAGCAGGGACCCCGGAGCGGGAAACCCCTACGAG.

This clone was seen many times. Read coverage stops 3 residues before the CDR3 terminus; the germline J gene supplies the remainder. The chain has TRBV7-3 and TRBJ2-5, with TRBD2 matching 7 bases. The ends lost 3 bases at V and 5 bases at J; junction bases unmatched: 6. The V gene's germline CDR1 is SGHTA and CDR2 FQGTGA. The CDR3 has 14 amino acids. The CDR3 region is CASSLMGGRETQYF. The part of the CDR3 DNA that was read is TGTGCCAGCAGCTTGATGGGGGGGAGGGAGACC.

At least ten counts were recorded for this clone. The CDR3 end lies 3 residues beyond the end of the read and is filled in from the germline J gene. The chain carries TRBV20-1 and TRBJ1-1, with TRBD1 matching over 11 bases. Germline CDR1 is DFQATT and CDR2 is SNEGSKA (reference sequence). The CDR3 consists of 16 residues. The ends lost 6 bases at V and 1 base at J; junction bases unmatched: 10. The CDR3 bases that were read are TGCAGTGCGATCGGACAGGGGGCGACTACGAACACTGAA. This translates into CSAIGQGATTNTE. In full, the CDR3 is CSAIGQGATTNTEAFF.

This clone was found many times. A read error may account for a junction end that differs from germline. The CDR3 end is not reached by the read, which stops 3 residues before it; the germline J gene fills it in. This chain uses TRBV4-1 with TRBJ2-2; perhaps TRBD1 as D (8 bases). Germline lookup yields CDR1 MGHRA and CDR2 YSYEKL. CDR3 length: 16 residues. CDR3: CASTQNPQGGAGELFF. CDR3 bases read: TGCGCCAGCACCCAAAACCCACAGGGGGGGGCCGGGGAG.

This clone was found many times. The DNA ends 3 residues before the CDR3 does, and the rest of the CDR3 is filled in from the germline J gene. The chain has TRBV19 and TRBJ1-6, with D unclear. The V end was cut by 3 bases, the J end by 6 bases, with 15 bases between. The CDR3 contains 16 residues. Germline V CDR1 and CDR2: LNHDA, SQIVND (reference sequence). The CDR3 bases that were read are TGTGCCAGTAGTATCGATGGCGGACTCTCTAATTCACCC. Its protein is CASSIDGGLSNSP. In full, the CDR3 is CASSIDGGLSNSPLHF.

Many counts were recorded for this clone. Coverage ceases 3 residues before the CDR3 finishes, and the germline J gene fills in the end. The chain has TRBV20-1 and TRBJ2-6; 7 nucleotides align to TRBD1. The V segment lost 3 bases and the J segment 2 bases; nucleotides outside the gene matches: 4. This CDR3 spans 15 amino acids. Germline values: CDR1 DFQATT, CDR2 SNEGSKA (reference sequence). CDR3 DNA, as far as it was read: TGCAGTGCTAGGCCCGGGACAGCTGGGGCCAACGTC. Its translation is CSARPGTAGANV. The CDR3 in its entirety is CSARPGTAGANVLTF.

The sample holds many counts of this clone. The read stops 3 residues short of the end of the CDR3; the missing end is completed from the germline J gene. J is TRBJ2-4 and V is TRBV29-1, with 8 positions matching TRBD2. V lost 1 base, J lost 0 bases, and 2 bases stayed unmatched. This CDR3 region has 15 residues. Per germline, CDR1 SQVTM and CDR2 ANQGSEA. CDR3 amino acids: CSVEVAGIAKNIQYF. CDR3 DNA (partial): TGCAGCGTTGAAGTAGCGGGGATAGCCAAAAACATT.

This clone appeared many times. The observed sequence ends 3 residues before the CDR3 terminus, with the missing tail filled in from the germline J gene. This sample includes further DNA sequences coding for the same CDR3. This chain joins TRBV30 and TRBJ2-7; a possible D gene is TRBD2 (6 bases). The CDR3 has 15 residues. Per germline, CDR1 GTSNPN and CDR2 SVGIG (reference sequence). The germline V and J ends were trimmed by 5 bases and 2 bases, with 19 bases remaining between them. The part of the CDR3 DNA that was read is TGTGCCTGGTCTCCGTCAGCGGGCCTGACCTACGAG. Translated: CAWSPSAGLTYE. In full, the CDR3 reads CAWSPSAGLTYEQYF. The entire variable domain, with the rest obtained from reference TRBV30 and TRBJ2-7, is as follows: SQTIHQWPATLVQPVGSPLSLECTVEGTSNPNLYWYRQAAGRGLQLLFYSVGIGQISSEVPQNLSASRPQDRQFILSSKKLLLSDSGFYLCAWSPSAGLTYEQYFGPGTRLTVT.

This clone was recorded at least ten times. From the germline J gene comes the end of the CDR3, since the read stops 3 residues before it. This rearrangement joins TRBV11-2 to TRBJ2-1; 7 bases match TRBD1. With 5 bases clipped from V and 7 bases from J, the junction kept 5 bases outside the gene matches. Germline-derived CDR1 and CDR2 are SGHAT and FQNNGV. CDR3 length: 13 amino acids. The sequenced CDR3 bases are TGTGCCAGCAGCGATCTACAGGGGAATGAG. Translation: CASSDLQGNE. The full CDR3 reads CASSDLQGNEQFF.

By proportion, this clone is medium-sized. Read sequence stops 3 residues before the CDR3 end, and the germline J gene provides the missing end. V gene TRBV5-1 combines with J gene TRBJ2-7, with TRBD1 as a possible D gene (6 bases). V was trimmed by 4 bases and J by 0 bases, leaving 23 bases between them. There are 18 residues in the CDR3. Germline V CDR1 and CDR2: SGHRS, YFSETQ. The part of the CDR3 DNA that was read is TGCGCCAGCAGCCACCTCGGGGAACAGGGTCCCTTCTCCTACGAG. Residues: CASSHLGEQGPFSYE. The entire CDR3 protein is CASSHLGEQGPFSYEQYF.

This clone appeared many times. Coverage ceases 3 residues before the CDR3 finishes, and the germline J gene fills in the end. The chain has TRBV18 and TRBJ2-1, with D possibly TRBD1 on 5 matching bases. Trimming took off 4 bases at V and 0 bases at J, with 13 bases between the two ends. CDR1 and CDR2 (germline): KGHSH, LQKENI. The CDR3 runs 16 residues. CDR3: CASSLTPGNSYNEQFF. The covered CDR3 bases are TGTGCCAGCTCACTCACCCCAGGGAACTCCTACAATGAG.

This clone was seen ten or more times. CDR3 amino acids: CASGRVVGSPLHF. CDR3 DNA (partial): TGTGCCAGCGGGCGGGTGGTAGGATCACCC. The chain carries TRBV6-4 and TRBJ1-6; D not certain. The read is 3 residues too short to cover the CDR3 end, so that end is filled in from the germline J gene. CDR1 and CDR2 from the germline V gene are MRHNA and SNTAGT. V was cut by 8 bases and J by 10 bases, with 15 bases left in between. The CDR3 is made up of 13 amino acids.

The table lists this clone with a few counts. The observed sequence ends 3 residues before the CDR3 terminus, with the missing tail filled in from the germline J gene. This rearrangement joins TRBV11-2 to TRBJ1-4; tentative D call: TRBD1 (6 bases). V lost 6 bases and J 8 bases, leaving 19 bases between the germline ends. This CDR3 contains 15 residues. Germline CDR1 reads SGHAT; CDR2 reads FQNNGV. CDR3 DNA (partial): TGTGCCAGCAGTTACGGACAGACACAGACAGAAAAA. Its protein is CASSYGQTQTEK. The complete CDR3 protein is CASSYGQTQTEKLFF.